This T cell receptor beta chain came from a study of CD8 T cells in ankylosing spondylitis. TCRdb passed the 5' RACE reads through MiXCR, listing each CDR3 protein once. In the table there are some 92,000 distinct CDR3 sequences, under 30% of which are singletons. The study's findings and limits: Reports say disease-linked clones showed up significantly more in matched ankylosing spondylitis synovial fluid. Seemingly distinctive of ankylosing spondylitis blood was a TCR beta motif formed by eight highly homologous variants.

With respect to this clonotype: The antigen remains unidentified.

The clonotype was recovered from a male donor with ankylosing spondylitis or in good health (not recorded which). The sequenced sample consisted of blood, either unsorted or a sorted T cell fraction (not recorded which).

The CDR3 here is CASSQEGGIGAYTQYF. CDR3 coding DNA: TGCGCCAGCAGCCAAGAAGGAGGGATAGGGGCTTATACGCAGTATTTT. This rearrangement joins TRBV4-1 to TRBJ2-3; a weak D match, TRBD2 (6 bases). CDR1 and CDR2 (germline): MGHRA, YSYEKL. V lost 0 bases and J lost 7, with 17 bases in between. The CDR3 is made up of 16 amino acids.